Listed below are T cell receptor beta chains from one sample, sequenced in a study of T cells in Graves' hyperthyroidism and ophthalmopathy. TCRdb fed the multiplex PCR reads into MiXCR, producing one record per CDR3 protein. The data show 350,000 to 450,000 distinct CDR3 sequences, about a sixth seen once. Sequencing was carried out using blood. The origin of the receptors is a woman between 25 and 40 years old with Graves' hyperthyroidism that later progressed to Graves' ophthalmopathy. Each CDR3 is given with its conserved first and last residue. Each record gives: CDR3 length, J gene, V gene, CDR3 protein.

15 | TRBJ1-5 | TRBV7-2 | CASSLVTGEYQPQHF
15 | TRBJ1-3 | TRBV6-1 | CASGDPLGSGNTIYF
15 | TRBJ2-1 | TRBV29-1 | CSVEGSASGYYEQFF
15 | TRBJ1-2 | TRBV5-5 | CASSWLTTSNYNYTF
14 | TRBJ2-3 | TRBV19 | CASSISTAPDTQYF
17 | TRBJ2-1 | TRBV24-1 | CATSDSGATYSYNEQFF
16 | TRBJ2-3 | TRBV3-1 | CASSQGSGGSTDTQYF
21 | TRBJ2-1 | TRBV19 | CASSIGGRGLSLTTSYNEQFF
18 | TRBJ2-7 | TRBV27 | CASSRGPPSGGNSYEQYF
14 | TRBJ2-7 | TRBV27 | CASRTGHPSYEQYF
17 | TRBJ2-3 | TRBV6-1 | CASPSGTSGGHVDTQYF
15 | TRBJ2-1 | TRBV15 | CATSRLDGDYNEQFF
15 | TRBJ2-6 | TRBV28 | CASSLLGPGANVLTF
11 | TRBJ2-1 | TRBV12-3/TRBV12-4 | CASSLGDEQFF
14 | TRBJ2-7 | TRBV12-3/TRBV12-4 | CASSLTGAAGEQYF